These 9 T cell receptor beta chains originate from one sample sequenced in a study of siplizumab effects on memory and regulatory T cells. This table comes from immunoSEQ multiplex PCR, and its TCRdb copy is limited to in-frame clones, with some not included. The sample yields 65,000 to 90,000 clones, 90% to 95% seen once. The sequencing sample was made of CD8+ T cells sorted from blood. The receptors here all came from a human donor in good health.

The V gene is TRBV19, the J gene TRBJ1-5, with D tentatively TRBD1 (5 bases). CDR1 is LNHDA and CDR2 is SQIVND in the germline V gene (reference sequence). Trimming shortened V by 7 bases and J by 2 bases, and 15 bases separated the two germline ends. The CDR3 covers 15 residues. This CDR3 reads CASTVYSGGNQPQHF. The CDR3 region has the DNA TGTGCCAGTACGGTCTATTCGGGGGGCAATCAGCCCCAGCATTTT.

The chain combines TRBV2 with TRBJ1-1, with a weak D call TRBD1 (6 bases). Between the trimmed V and J ends, which lost 4 bases and 1 base, there was a span of 7 bases. The CDR3 spans 13 residues. Germline CDR1 reads SNHLY; CDR2 reads FYNNEI. The CDR3 sequence is CASSVTGNTEAFF. The CDR3 DNA reads as TGTGCCAGCAGTGTGACAGGGAACACTGAAGCTTTCTTT.

The V and J genes are TRBV6-1 and TRBJ2-2; 11 positions agree with TRBD2. The J segment lost 8 bases and the V segment lost 6 bases, leaving 8 bases of the junction unmatched. Germline CDR1 and CDR2: MNHNS and SASEGT. CDR3 length equals 15 residues. This chain's CDR3 is CASSLSGGAAGELFF. In DNA, the CDR3 is TGTGCCAGCAGCCTTAGCGGGGGGGCCGCGGGGGAGCTGTTTTTT.

The genes are TRBV5-1 and TRBJ2-2; D ambiguous. The germline V gene encodes CDR1 SGHRS and CDR2 YFSETQ. The CDR3 is 12 residues long. Trimming took 4 bases from V and 2 from J, leaving 3 bases between them. The CDR3 sequence is CASSINTGELFF. The CDR3 DNA reads TGCGCCAGCAGCATAAACACCGGGGAGCTGTTTTTT.

V and J are TRBV7-7 and TRBJ2-7, with D unclear. The CDR3 is made up of 13 amino acids. V dropped 0 bases and J dropped 7 bases, with 10 bases sitting between them. CDR1 is SSHAT and CDR2 is FNYEAQ in the germline V gene (reference sequence). CDR3 DNA sequence: TGTGCCAGCAGCTTAGCGGATGAGGATGAGCAGTACTTC. It specifies CASSLADEDEQYF.

The chain couples TRBV9 to TRBJ2-3, with D tentatively TRBD1 (5 bases). V was shortened by 4 bases and J by 3 bases, with 9 bases between the two germline ends. CDR1 and CDR2 from the germline V gene are SGDLS and YYNGEE. The CDR3 is 13 residues long. The CDR3 protein is CASSPRGTDTQYF. CDR3 in DNA: TGTGCCAGCAGCCCTAGGGGTACAGATACGCAGTATTTT.

The chain employs TRBV28 and TRBJ2-3; no clear D gene. CDR1 is MDHEN and CDR2 is SYDVKM in the germline V gene. V lost 10 bases, J lost 3 bases, and 5 bases lay in between. The CDR3 is 10 amino acids. The CDR3 DNA follows: TGTGCCACCGAGACAGATACGCAGTATTTT. It specifies CATETDTQYF.

V gene TRBV28 combines with J gene TRBJ1-5; a weak D match, TRBD1 (5 bases). Germline CDR1 reads MDHEN; CDR2 reads SYDVKM. The CDR3 is 15 amino acids. Trimming stripped 3 bases from V and 2 bases from J, with 11 bases between. CDR3 nucleotide sequence: TGTGCCAGCAGTTTGGGGGGGTTCGGCAATCAGCCCCAGCATTTT. Its protein product is CASSLGGFGNQPQHF.

CDR3 protein: CASKGGLGYTF. The CDR3 DNA follows: TGTGCCAGCAAGGGAGGGTTAGGCTACACCTTC. The gene calls are TRBV9 and TRBJ1-2; D remains ambiguous. The CDR3 consists of 11 residues. V lost 6 bases and J 8 bases, leaving 11 bases between the germline ends. The germline V gene has CDR1 SGDLS and CDR2 YYNGEE.